Each of the 3 T cell receptor beta chains below was sequenced from the same sample in a study of control samples from healthy donors and cancer patients. Sequencing was performed with immunoSEQ multiplex PCR; in TCRdb, only in-frame clones are kept and a portion is missing. Here the sample spans about 150,000 clones, over 90% being singletons. The sequenced material came from blood. These receptor sequences come from a man aged 50-59 years in good health.

The rearrangement uses TRBV2 and TRBJ2-7; D ambiguous. The CDR3 has 10 residues. V was shortened by 3 bases and J by 3 bases, with 0 bases between the two germline ends. Per germline, CDR1 SNHLY and CDR2 FYNNEI. CDR3 in DNA: TGTGCCAGCAGTGACTACGAGCAGTACTTC. Encoded protein: CASSDYEQYF.

The J gene is TRBJ2-6, the V gene TRBV5-1; D is undetermined. V lost 0 bases to trimming and J lost 0 bases, with 10 bases between them. The CDR3 totals 17 residues. From germline, CDR1 is SGHRS and CDR2 YFSETQ. The CDR3 here is CASSLVGSHSGANVLTF. CDR3 nucleotides: TGCGCCAGCAGCTTGGTGGGCAGCCACTCTGGGGCCAACGTCCTGACTTTC. Based on the CDR3 plus reference TRBV5-1 and TRBJ2-6, the full variable domain is KAGVTQTPRYLIKTRGQQVTLSCSPISGHRSVSWYQQTPGQGLQFLFEYFSETQRNKGNFPGRFSGRQFSNSRSEMNVSTLELGDSALYLCASSLVGSHSGANVLTFGAGSRLTVL.

This chain connects TRBV3-1 (or the pseudogene TRBV3-2) to TRBJ2-3, with 7 bases that match TRBD1. V gave up 2 bases and J gave up 4 bases; unmatched junction bases: 6. The CDR3 loop spans 15 amino acids. The germline V gene encodes CDR1 LGHDT and CDR2 YNNKEL (reference sequence). In nucleotides, the CDR3 is TGTGCCAGCAGCCAATCGACAGGGTTCTCAGATACGCAGTATTTT. Translated, it gives CASSQSTGFSDTQYF.